This T cell receptor (beta chain) was captured by sequencing in a study of cytomegalovirus exposure and HLA in healthy donors. Study-level information: Within the Caucasian-associated ancestry cluster were 81% of the approximately 400 genotyped donors. Points from the study as a whole: An Asian-associated ancestry cluster reportedly showed fewer N-insertions than the roughly 670-donor mean in a later analysis. Later analysis showed most CMV-associated TCR beta chains appearing HLA-restricted.

This clone was seen only a few times. Antigen specificity is unknown. In the PCR, 60 Vbeta and 13 Jbeta primers were used. Repertoires were generated with immunoSEQ multiplex PCR, while TCRdb's copy carries only in-frame clones and drops some. Of over 150,000 clones listed, roughly 80% are singletons. The CDR3 has 15 residues. Germline-derived CDR1 and CDR2 are SGHAT and FQNNGV. V lost 0 bases and J lost 5, with 11 bases in between. The V and J genes are TRBV11-2 and TRBJ1-5; D ambiguous. This receptor was taken from a male donor in good health and CMV-seronegative. Sequenced input: PBMCs. The CDR3 here is CASSLDGEGYQPQHF. The CDR3 DNA reads TGTGCCAGCAGCTTAGATGGGGAGGGATATCAGCCCCAGCATTTT.